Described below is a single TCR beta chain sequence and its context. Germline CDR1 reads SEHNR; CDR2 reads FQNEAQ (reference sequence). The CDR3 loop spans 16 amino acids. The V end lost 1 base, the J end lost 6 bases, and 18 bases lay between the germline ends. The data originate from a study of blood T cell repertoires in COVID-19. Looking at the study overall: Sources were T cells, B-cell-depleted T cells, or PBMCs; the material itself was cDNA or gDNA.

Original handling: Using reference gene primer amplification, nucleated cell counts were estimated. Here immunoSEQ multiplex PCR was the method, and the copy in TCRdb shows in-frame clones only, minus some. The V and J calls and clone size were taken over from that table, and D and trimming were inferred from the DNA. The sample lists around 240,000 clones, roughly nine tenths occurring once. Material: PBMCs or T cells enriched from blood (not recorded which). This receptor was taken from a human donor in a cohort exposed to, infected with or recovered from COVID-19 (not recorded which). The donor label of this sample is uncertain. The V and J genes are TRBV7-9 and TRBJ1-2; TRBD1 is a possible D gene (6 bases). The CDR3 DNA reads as TGTGCCAGCAGCTTAGAAAGAGGGGGTCCGCTAGATGGCTACACCTTC. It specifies CASSLERGGPLDGYTF.